The 29 T cell receptor beta chains below come from one sample, sequenced in a study of cytomegalovirus exposure and HLA in healthy donors. Assay used: immunoSEQ multiplex PCR; TCRdb lists only in-frame clones, some missing. The sample has under 65,000 clones, roughly 87% seen once. Sample: PBMCs. The receptor set was obtained from a woman between 18 and 30 years old in good health and CMV-seropositive.

This chain links TRBV18 with TRBJ1-4; maybe TRBD1 (5 bases). The CDR3 sequence is 14 residues long. Trimming took off 8 bases at V and 3 bases at J, with 13 bases between the two ends. Germline CDR1 and CDR2: KGHSH and LQKENI. In DNA form, the CDR3 reads TGTGCCAGCACCCGACAGAACTCTAATGAAAAACTGTTTTTT. Protein sequence: CASTRQNSNEKLFF.

In this sample, this clone turned up a few times. The V gene is TRBV28, the J gene TRBJ2-7, with TRBD1 identical over 9 bases. CDR3 length: 16 residues. The V gene's germline CDR1 is MDHEN and CDR2 SYDVKM. V shed 5 bases, J shed 0 bases, and the junction held 8 bases outside the gene matches. The CDR3 loop reads CASSPATGGSSYEQYF. The CDR3 DNA is TGTGCCAGCAGTCCAGCGACAGGGGGAAGCTCCTACGAGCAGTACTTC.

This chain links TRBV13 with TRBJ2-7, with TRBD2 identical over 12 bases. This CDR3 has 16 residues. V lost 3 bases, J lost 0 bases, and 3 bases stayed unmatched. From germline, CDR1 is PRHDT and CDR2 FYEKMQ (reference sequence). CDR3 nucleotide sequence: TGTGCCAGCAGCTTGGGACTAGCGGGCTACTCCTACGAGCAGTACTTC. This translates into CASSLGLAGYSYEQYF.

The genes are TRBV19 and TRBJ2-5, with a weak D call TRBD2 (6 bases). The CDR3 covers 13 residues. CDR1 LNHDA and CDR2 SQIVND come from the germline V gene (reference sequence). V gave up 3 bases and J gave up 7 bases, with 12 bases separating them. The CDR3 DNA reads TGTGCCAGTAGTATCCGGCGGGGTCGGACCCAGTACTTC. This gives the protein CASSIRRGRTQYF.

The chain employs TRBV21-1 and TRBJ1-1; the table's D call, TRBD1, was not checked against the DNA. TRBV21-1 is tagged as a pseudogene. The CDR3 covers 15 residues. CDR3: CASTLLGGPNTEAFF. In nucleotides, the CDR3 is TGTGCCAGCACCCTATTAGGGGGCCCGAACACTGAAGCTTTCTTT.

The chain uses TRBV14 and TRBJ2-7; D ambiguous. Trimming shortened V by 1 base and J by 4 bases, and 11 bases separated the two germline ends. The CDR3 extends over 14 amino acids. Germline V gives CDR1 SGHDN, CDR2 FVKESK. CDR3 sequence: CASSQGVSGYEQYF. In DNA, the CDR3 is TGTGCCAGCAGCCAAGGGGTGTCAGGATACGAGCAGTACTTC.

The rearrangement joins TRBV6-5 to TRBJ1-1; D is ambiguous. Germline V gives CDR1 MNHEY, CDR2 SVGAGI. The CDR3 extends over 14 amino acids. V lost 5 bases and J 1 base, leaving 11 bases between the germline ends. In DNA, the CDR3 is TGTGCCAGCAGTGGACTGAAAAAGAACACTGAAGCTTTCTTT. Translation gives CASSGLKKNTEAFF.

The V gene is TRBV5-4, the J gene TRBJ2-1, with D tentatively TRBD2 (5 bases). V gave up 0 bases and J gave up 0 bases, with 7 bases separating them. Germline CDR1 SGHNT, CDR2 YYREEE (reference sequence). This CDR3 has 15 amino acids. Here the CDR3 reads CASSLAGSSYNEQFF. CDR3 sequence (DNA): TGTGCCAGCAGCTTGGCTGGGAGCTCCTACAATGAGCAGTTCTTC.

The J gene is TRBJ1-2, the V gene TRBV28; 9 bases map to TRBD1. This CDR3 spans 14 amino acids. The junction had 11 bases not matched to a gene; V was cut back by 7 bases and J by 8 bases. The germline V gene has CDR1 MDHEN and CDR2 SYDVKM. The CDR3, as DNA: TGTGCCAGCATTCCCGCACAGGGGGCAGGAGGCTACACCTTC. As protein: CASIPAQGAGGYTF.

The rearrangement uses TRBV28 and TRBJ2-7; 8 bases fit TRBD1. After removal of 7 bases from V and 2 bases from J, the junction contained 4 bases not matched to a gene. Germline CDR1 reads MDHEN; CDR2 reads SYDVKM. This CDR3 region has 13 residues. The CDR3 protein is CASKTGGPYEQYF. The CDR3 DNA reads TGTGCCAGCAAAACAGGGGGACCCTACGAGCAGTACTTC.

The chain has TRBV9 and TRBJ1-3; 7 bases are a match to TRBD1. Per the germline V gene, CDR1 is SGDLS and CDR2 is YYNGEE. With 5 bases clipped from V and 2 bases from J, the junction kept 4 bases outside the gene matches. The CDR3 covers 14 residues. CDR3 bases: TGTGCCAGCAGATCACAGGGGCCTGGAAACACCATATATTTT. It yields the protein CASRSQGPGNTIYF.

A remark on this clone: One junction end does not reproduce the germline sequence, and a read error may be involved. The CDR3 protein is CASSLDRGDTDTQYF. CDR3 nucleotides: TGCGCCAGCAGTTTGGACAGGGGGGACACAGATACGCAGTATTTT. This chain links TRBV5-1 with TRBJ2-3, with 10 bases matching TRBD1. Germline values: CDR1 SGHRS, CDR2 YFSETQ. There are 15 residues in the CDR3.

The rearrangement joins TRBV6-6 to TRBJ1-6, with a weak D call TRBD1 (6 bases). CDR3 size: 14 residues. The V gene lost 2 bases and the J gene lost 10 bases, with 12 bases spanning the gap. Germline loops: CDR1 MNHNY, CDR2 SVGAGI (reference sequence). CDR3 in amino acids: CASSYRGGASPLHF. As DNA, the CDR3 is TGTGCCAGCAGTTACCGGGGGGGGGCCTCACCCCTCCACTTT.

CDR3 sequence reads: CASSHHTGTEALATQYF. In DNA, the CDR3 is TGTGCCAGCAGCCATCATACCGGGACAGAGGCCCTGGCTACGCAGTATTTT. V gene TRBV7-9 combines with J gene TRBJ2-3; 7 nucleotides match TRBD1. The germline CDR1 and CDR2 sequences are SEHNR and FQNEAQ (reference sequence). The trim removed 5 bases at V and 8 bases at J, leaving 19 bases unmatched. This CDR3 contains 17 residues.

The chain joins TRBV2 to TRBJ1-1; 10 bases align to TRBD1. V was pared by 5 bases and J by 7 bases, with 13 bases of the junction left unmatched. The CDR3 is 16 amino acids. CDR1 and CDR2 from the germline V gene are SNHLY and FYNNEI. CDR3 sequence (DNA): TGTGCCAGCAGTTCACGGGACAGGGGCCCGTCTGGTGAAGCTTTCTTT. Its translation is CASSSRDRGPSGEAFF.

The chain is built from TRBV6-4 and TRBJ2-2; D is possibly TRBD1 (5 bases). The CDR3 extends over 14 amino acids. CDR1 and CDR2 from the germline V gene are MRHNA and SNTAGT. The germline V and J ends were trimmed by 7 bases and 5 bases, with 14 bases remaining between them. CDR3 bases: TGTGCCAGCACGCCCCAGGGCAATACCGGGGAGCTGTTTTTT. Translation gives CASTPQGNTGELFF.

V is TRBV30 and J is TRBJ1-4, with D uncertain. Germline V gives CDR1 GTSNPN, CDR2 SVGIG (reference sequence). CDR3 length equals 14 residues. V was pared by 0 bases and J by 5 bases, with 10 bases between. The CDR3 protein is CAWSVAQTNEKLFF. CDR3 nucleotide sequence: TGTGCCTGGAGTGTAGCGCAGACGAATGAAAAACTGTTTTTT.

The chain recombines TRBV7-9 with TRBJ2-5; 9 nucleotides agree with TRBD2. V lost 3 bases to trimming and J lost 2 bases; unmatched junction nucleotides: 10. The length of the CDR3 is 17 residues. Germline V gene data show CDR1 as SEHNR and CDR2 as FQNEAQ (reference sequence). CDR3 sequence (DNA): TGTGCCAGCAGCTTCCGCGGCGGGGGGGCTCCGCAAGAGACCCAGTACTTC. It is translated as CASSFRGGGAPQETQYF.

J is TRBJ1-5 and V is TRBV27, with D possibly matching TRBD1 (5 bases). The CDR3 extends over 14 amino acids. Trimming left V 2 bases short and J 6 bases short, with 11 bases between. Germline V lookup: CDR1 MNHEY, CDR2 SMNVEV (reference sequence). DNA of the CDR3: TGTGCCAGCAGTTTAATGGGGGGGGGTCAGCCCCAGCATTTT. It yields the protein CASSLMGGGQPQHF.

The CDR3 reads CATQRDSAIHEKLFF. The DNA of the CDR3 is TGTGCCACCCAACGGGACTCGGCCATCCATGAAAAACTGTTTTTT. This rearrangement joins TRBV28 to TRBJ1-4; D is possibly TRBD1 (5 bases). V was cut by 10 bases and J by 6 bases, with 21 bases left in between. The CDR3 covers 15 residues. Germline-derived CDR1 and CDR2 are MDHEN and SYDVKM.

V is TRBV2 and J is TRBJ2-2; 8 nucleotides agree with TRBD1. V trimming: 5 bases; J trimming: 1 base; junction bases outside the gene matches: 12. Germline values: CDR1 SNHLY, CDR2 FYNNEI. The CDR3 sequence is 18 residues long. The DNA for the CDR3 is TGTGCCAGCAGTCGGTCCAGAACCGGGACAGGGAACACCGGGGAGCTGTTTTTT. Residues: CASSRSRTGTGNTGELFF.

The gene calls are TRBV6-5 and TRBJ2-7; 7 bases fit TRBD2. The CDR3 loop spans 15 amino acids. The V segment lost 7 bases and the J segment 0 bases; nucleotides outside the gene matches: 9. Looked up from germline, CDR1 is MNHEY and CDR2 is SVGAGI. Here the CDR3 DNA reads TGTGCCAGCAAAAACGGGCGGGGGAGCTCCTACGAGCAGTACTTC. It is translated as CASKNGRGSSYEQYF.

The chain couples TRBV15 to TRBJ2-7; the match to TRBD1 covers 9 bases. J lost 2 bases, V lost 1 base, and 9 bases had no gene match. CDR3 length: 17 amino acids. Germline-derived CDR1 and CDR2 are LNHNV and YYDKDF (reference sequence). CDR3 region: CATSRAAGTGLPYEQYF. In nucleotides, the CDR3 is TGTGCCACCAGCAGAGCCGCCGGGACAGGGTTACCCTACGAGCAGTACTTC.

The chain employs TRBV2 and TRBJ2-1; D is possibly TRBD1 (6 bases). The CDR3 totals 11 residues. Germline CDR1 reads SNHLY; CDR2 reads FYNNEI. The V end lost 8 bases, the J end lost 8 bases, and 10 bases lay between the germline ends. For the CDR3, the DNA is TGTGCCAGCTCATGGACAGATGAGCAGTTCTTC. The encoded protein is CASSWTDEQFF.

Only one count was recorded for this clone. The V and J genes are TRBV6-1 and TRBJ1-4, with TRBD1 matching over 9 bases. With 6 bases clipped from V and 5 bases from J, the junction kept 4 bases outside the gene matches. From germline, CDR1 is MNHNS and CDR2 SASEGT. This CDR3 has 14 amino acids. CDR3 sequence (DNA): TGTGCCAGCAGGAACGGACAGGGGAATGAAAAACTGTTTTTT. Protein: CASRNGQGNEKLFF.

The chain is built from TRBV4-2 and TRBJ2-5; D perhaps matches TRBD2 (7 bases). Trimming left V 3 bases short and J 1 base short, with 12 bases between. This CDR3 comprises 15 residues. CDR1 is LGHNA, CDR2 YNFKEQ, per germline. CDR3 residues: CASSQDRGAQETQYF. CDR3 DNA: TGTGCCAGCAGCCAGGACCGGGGGGCCCAAGAGACCCAGTACTTC.

This clone was detected once. The chain employs TRBV19 and TRBJ2-1, with 11 bases that match TRBD1. The V gene's germline CDR1 is LNHDA and CDR2 SQIVND (reference sequence). V lost 5 bases to trimming and J lost 6 bases; unmatched junction nucleotides: 6. The CDR3 spans 15 residues. The CDR3 sequence: CASSPGQGASNEQFF. CDR3 sequence (DNA): TGTGCCAGTAGTCCCGGACAGGGGGCCAGCAATGAGCAGTTCTTC.

This sequence joins TRBV29-1 and TRBJ2-3; no clear D gene. The CDR3 loop spans 13 amino acids. Trimming removed 4 bases at V and 2 bases at J, with 10 bases between. CDR1 is SQVTM, CDR2 ANQGSEA, per germline. The CDR3 DNA is TGCAGCGTTGCGGGTGAAATCACAGATACGCAGTATTTT. It codes for CSVAGEITDTQYF.

The chain recombines TRBV7-2 with TRBJ1-5; possibly TRBD1 for D (6 bases). Germline CDR1 reads SGHTA; CDR2 reads FQGNSA. CDR3 length equals 12 residues. Between the trimmed V and J ends, which lost 6 bases and 6 bases, there was a span of 9 bases. CDR3 amino acids: CASRPRGQPQHF. The DNA for the CDR3 is TGTGCCAGCAGACCCAGGGGTCAGCCCCAGCATTTT. The full variable domain, its missing parts supplied by reference TRBV7-2 and TRBJ1-5, is GAGVSQSPSNKVTEKGKDVELRCDPISGHTALYWYRQSLGQGLEFLIYFQGNSAPDKSGLPSDRFSAERTGGSVSTLTIQRTQQEDSAVYLCASRPRGQPQHFGDGTRLSIL.